The rows below give T cell receptor beta chains drawn from one sample of a study of cytomegalovirus exposure and HLA in healthy donors. The assay was immunoSEQ multiplex PCR, and TCRdb's table has in-frame clones only and misses some. The data contain approximately 110,000 clones, roughly three fifths of them singletons. The sequenced sample was PBMCs. The receptors were gathered from a man aged 25 to 40 in good health and CMV-seropositive. Both conserved end residues are trimmed from each CDR3.

j_call	v_call	cdr3_aa
TRBJ2-5	TRBV9	ASSVGTSGGARETQY
TRBJ1-2	TRBV11-2	ASSNTFYGYT
TRBJ1-6	TRBV4-1	ASSQEDRANSPLH
TRBJ1-1	TRBV19	ASRVGGSTEAF
TRBJ2-3	TRBV4-1	ASSQSAAENTDTQY
TRBJ2-1	TRBV27	ASSLHGVAGAYNEQF
TRBJ2-1	TRBV6-5	ASSTDSYNEQF
TRBJ1-2	TRBV18	ASSPSMQGANYGYT
TRBJ2-1	TRBV11-3	ASSGLLAGIHNEQF
TRBJ2-1	TRBV5-4	ASKTGTSGYNEQF
TRBJ1-5	TRBV19	ASSIATRERGQPQH
TRBJ2-3	TRBV11-3	ASSFSGPPGDTQY
TRBJ1-1	TRBV9	ASSVGGQGRAF
TRBJ1-3	TRBV7-9	SSSPWTGSSGNTIY
TRBJ1-6	TRBV15	ATSTVTDSPLH
TRBJ2-7	TRBV5-4	ASSLGQATEQY
TRBJ1-1	TRBV5-1	ASSFTGQNTEAF
TRBJ2-5	TRBV6-1	ASWTRNQETQY
TRBJ2-3	TRBV18	ASSRARGYSDTQY
TRBJ2-5	TRBV6-1	ASIWGGETQY
TRBJ2-7	TRBV2	ASSLRDRVYGEQY
TRBJ1-1	TRBV19	ASSIGQVEAF
TRBJ1-4	TRBV7-9	ASSVAGRKLF
TRBJ2-7	TRBV28	ASSLGGTYYEQY
TRBJ1-1	TRBV6-6	ASRDEGAEAF
TRBJ2-2	TRBV27	ASASRFTGELF
TRBJ2-7	TRBV5-4	ASNQDRSSYEQY
TRBJ2-7	TRBV27	ASSFGAGRDEQY
TRBJ1-2	TRBV6-1	ASSHPGFGYT
TRBJ2-1	TRBV6-5	ASSYGGEQF
TRBJ1-1	TRBV27	ASSSSQAPTEAF
TRBJ1-2	TRBV11-2	ASSLVQQSGYT
TRBJ2-7	TRBV4-1	ASSHGQVSEQY
TRBJ2-5	TRBV29-1	SVGQGVETQY
TRBJ2-7	TRBV4-2	ASSQDLGTAYEQY
TRBJ2-3	TRBV9	ASSATGTQY
TRBJ2-7	TRBV6-6	ASSSRGLPWYEQY
TRBJ2-2	TRBV10-3	AISEGARGTGELF
TRBJ1-2	TRBV5-1	ASSPEYQGLGGYT
TRBJ2-7	TRBV15	ATSRMGVGEQY
TRBJ1-3	TRBV27	ASSLRRGQGNTIY
TRBJ2-3	TRBV6-6	ASSYSIPRRGDTQY
TRBJ2-6	TRBV2	ASSEQISGANVLT
TRBJ2-7	TRBV18	ASSQTTGESEQY
TRBJ2-3	TRBV5-6	ASSLGPTGEDTQY
TRBJ2-2	TRBV9	ASSRTGTNTGELF
TRBJ2-2	TRBV5-4	ASSLAELAGTGELF
TRBJ1-2	TRBV27	ASSLTFSPGVYGYT
TRBJ1-1	TRBV7-6	ASSLVVRENTEAF
TRBJ2-1	TRBV6-6	ASTGQVYNEQF
TRBJ1-4	TRBV14	ASSQRDWGGWEKLF
TRBJ1-1	TRBV5-4	ASSSGLSTEAF
TRBJ2-5	TRBV5-6	ASSFETAGETQY
TRBJ1-4	TRBV2	ASGSGAPGLF
TRBJ2-1	TRBV7-3	ASSVTGTYYEQF
TRBJ1-2	TRBV27	ASSSTGSGYT
TRBJ1-5	TRBV5-6	ASSFWEGVSNQPQH
TRBJ2-4	TRBV5-6	ASGGRGGNIQY